The clone carrying this TCR beta chain has only a few counts. Its cognate antigen is unknown. The data were obtained in a study of cytomegalovirus exposure and HLA in healthy donors. The PCR ran on 60 Vbeta and 13 Jbeta primers. Measured with immunoSEQ multiplex PCR; TCRdb has only the in-frame clones, and not every one. The repertoire holds around 150,000 clones, with 65% to 80% as singletons. Broader study findings: In vitro checks showed that a few CMV-associated chains really do target CMV antigens. Accurate prediction of HLA-A and HLA-B alleles (for most subjects) was reportedly achieved from TCR beta sequences.

This clonotype was obtained from a woman between 45 and 60 years old in good health and CMV-seropositive. Sample: PBMCs.

For the CDR3, the DNA is TGCAGCGTTGAGGACTACGAGCAGTACTTC. Amino acids: CSVEDYEQYF. The chain combines TRBV29-1 with TRBJ2-5, with D hard to call. The J call may be in error: the DNA end matches TRBJ2-7 better. CDR3 length: 10 residues. The germline V gene has CDR1 SQVTM and CDR2 ANQGSEA.